This T cell receptor (beta chain) stems from a study of T cells in Graves' hyperthyroidism and ophthalmopathy. The CDR3 regions of TCR beta were amplified from RNA transcripts. HTBI primers drove first-round RT-PCR of the TCR CDR3. TCRdb re-derived calls from the multiplex PCR reads in MiXCR, one entry per CDR3 protein. The data show hundreds of thousands of distinct CDR3 sequences, with about a sixth seen just once and less than 3.5% held by the top ten. This clonotype was seen at least ten times. Its antigen is unknown. The ends were cut back, 1 base at V and 3 bases at J, with 18 bases in the middle. The germline V gene has CDR1 MDHEN and CDR2 SYDVKM. The CDR3 consists of 17 residues. Study conclusions and caveats: From stable hyperthyroidism, ophthalmopathy was set apart by a 13 V-J model.

This clonotype was sampled from a woman aged 40 to 50 with Graves' ophthalmopathy. The genes are TRBV28 and TRBJ2-5, with D perhaps matching TRBD2 (7 bases). Sequencing used blood. CDR3 amino acids: CASSLSRGGGLEETQYF. The CDR3 nucleotides are TGTGCCAGCAGTTTATCGAGAGGGGGAGGGTTGGAAGAGACCCAGTACTTC.